A single sample gave rise to the 25 T cell receptor beta chains below, sequenced in a study of CD8+ T cells in alopecia areata. Extraction and reverse transcription of RNA yielded cDNA as the sequencing template. The data were produced by immunoSEQ multiplex PCR, yet TCRdb's version contains in-frame clones alone and is incomplete. The sample comprises over 150,000 clones, about three fifths of which are singletons, and roughly 0.67% rests with the top ten. Stated treatment: oral pan-JAK inhibitor, 5-10 mg twice daily. The starting material was CD4+ T cells sorted from blood, obtained at week 4, from a patient treated with tofacitinib. These receptors were obtained from a human donor with alopecia areata.

This clone was detected a few times. The chain has TRBV27 and TRBJ2-3; tentatively, D is TRBD1 (5 bases). The CDR3 totals 14 residues. CDR1 and CDR2 (germline): MNHEY, SMNVEV (reference sequence). The germline V and J ends were trimmed by 11 bases and 3 bases, with 18 bases remaining between them. CDR3 DNA sequence: TGTGCCGCCAGCAGGGCAGGCGATACAGATACGCAGTATTTT. This gives the protein CAASRAGDTDTQYF.

The rearrangement joins TRBV7-8 to TRBJ2-7, with TRBD2 matching over 8 bases. CDR1 and CDR2 from the germline V gene are SGHVS and FQNEAQ. The CDR3 runs to 18 residues. V shed 1 base, J shed 1 base, and the junction held 12 bases outside the gene matches. The CDR3 DNA is TGTGCCAGCAGCTTAGAGGCGGGAGGTCGGATCACTTCCTACGAGCAGTACTTC. This translates into CASSLEAGGRITSYEQYF.

The V gene is TRBV7-2, the J gene TRBJ2-6; 7 positions agree with TRBD1. Germline CDR1 SGHTA, CDR2 FQGNSA. This CDR3 comprises 15 residues. With V trimmed by 4 bases and J by 0 bases, 0 bases remained unmatched. The CDR3 spells CASSSGGSGANVLTF. CDR3 nucleotides: TGTGCCAGCAGCTCAGGGGGCTCTGGGGCCAACGTCCTGACTTTC.

This rearrangement joins TRBV27 to TRBJ1-2, with D possibly being TRBD1 (5 bases). V lost 3 bases to trimming and J lost 8 bases, with 13 bases between them. Germline V gene sequence: CDR1 MNHEY, CDR2 SMNVEV (reference sequence). This CDR3 comprises 13 residues. CDR3 in amino acids: CASSFSGMSGYTF. DNA of the CDR3: TGTGCCAGCAGTTTTTCAGGGATGTCGGGCTACACCTTC.

The gene calls are TRBV5-1 and TRBJ1-2, with 7 bases lining up with TRBD1. This CDR3 contains 12 residues. The junction had 2 bases not matched to a gene; V was cut back by 4 bases and J by 5 bases. Germline V lookup: CDR1 SGHRS, CDR2 YFSETQ. CDR3 DNA: TGCGCCAGCAGCCCGACAGGGTATGGCTACACCTTC. Translating it yields CASSPTGYGYTF. The full variable domain, rest sourced from reference TRBV5-1 and TRBJ1-2, is KAGVTQTPRYLIKTRGQQVTLSCSPISGHRSVSWYQQTPGQGLQFLFEYFSETQRNKGNFPGRFSGRQFSNSRSEMNVSTLELGDSALYLCASSPTGYGYTFGSGTRLTVV.

V usage is TRBV29-1 and J usage is TRBJ2-3; D might be TRBD2 (6 bases). This CDR3 has 14 amino acids. The germline V gene has CDR1 SQVTM and CDR2 ANQGSEA. V was shortened by 5 bases and J by 2 bases, with 14 bases between the two germline ends. CDR3 DNA sequence: TGCAGCGTTCTCACGGGACTCCTCACAGATACGCAGTATTTT. Residues: CSVLTGLLTDTQYF.

The CDR3 loop reads CSLAGLGNTEAFF. As DNA, the CDR3 is TGCAGCCTAGCCGGATTGGGGAACACTGAAGCTTTCTTT. The chain is built from TRBV29-1 and TRBJ1-1; D not resolved. The CDR3 consists of 13 residues. CDR1 and CDR2 from the germline V gene are SQVTM and ANQGSEA. V lost 8 bases to trimming and J lost 1 base, with 14 bases between them.

The V gene is TRBV15, the J gene TRBJ2-4; 10 bases match TRBD1. The V gene's germline CDR1 is LNHNV and CDR2 YYDKDF (reference sequence). V shed 5 bases, J shed 8 bases, and the junction held 6 bases outside the gene matches. This CDR3 spans 14 amino acids. CDR3 residues: CATSARTGGDIQYF. The CDR3 DNA reads as TGTGCCACCAGCGCTCGGACAGGGGGAGACATTCAGTACTTC.

The rearrangement uses TRBV27 and TRBJ2-1; possible D gene TRBD1, 5 bases. V lost 6 bases, J lost 5 bases, and 11 bases lay in between. This CDR3 is built from 13 residues. Per the germline V gene, CDR1 is MNHEY and CDR2 is SMNVEV (reference sequence). The CDR3 loop reads CASSNRPDNEQFF. CDR3 bases: TGTGCCAGCAGCAACAGGCCGGACAATGAGCAGTTCTTC.

The V and J genes are TRBV23-1 and TRBJ2-1; D unclear. TRBV23-1 is assigned to the ORF class and has an uncertain function. The CDR3 is made up of 11 amino acids. Between the trimmed V and J ends, which lost 7 bases and 8 bases, there was a span of 9 bases. The CDR3 spells CASISVDEQFF. The CDR3 coding sequence is TGCGCCAGCATAAGCGTCGATGAGCAGTTCTTC.

The V and J genes are TRBV29-1 and TRBJ2-7; 7 positions match TRBD1. V was pared by 7 bases and J by 4 bases, with 4 bases of the junction left unmatched. This CDR3 is built from 11 residues. Germline CDR1 SQVTM, CDR2 ANQGSEA. The CDR3 sequence: CSAGTVYEQYF. The CDR3 DNA reads TGCAGCGCCGGGACAGTTTACGAGCAGTACTTC.

This clone appeared a single time. This chain links TRBV15 with TRBJ2-3; D not resolved. CDR3 length: 14 residues. The V end was cut by 4 bases, the J end by 1 base, with 9 bases between. CDR1 is LNHNV, CDR2 YYDKDF, per germline (reference sequence). CDR3 in amino acids: CATSTRSGTDTQYF. CDR3 bases: TGTGCCACCAGCACGCGGAGCGGCACAGATACGCAGTATTTT.

This sequence joins TRBV29-1 and TRBJ1-2; D is perhaps TRBD1 (5 bases). The V end lost 2 bases, the J end lost 3 bases, and 7 bases lay between the germline ends. CDR3 length: 12 residues. Looked up from germline, CDR1 is SQVTM and CDR2 is ANQGSEA. The CDR3 region has the DNA TGCAGCGTTGAATCGGGGGACTATGGCTACACCTTC. This translates into CSVESGDYGYTF.

In this sample, this clone turned up once. The chain carries TRBV30 and TRBJ1-5; D is unresolved. In germline, CDR1 is GTSNPN, CDR2 SVGIG (reference sequence). The CDR3 loop spans 16 amino acids. Trimming left V 0 bases short and J 1 base short, with 13 bases between. The CDR3 DNA follows: TGTGCCTGGAGTGTACGGTTGGGGTTGAGCAATCAGCCCCAGCATTTT. Translated, it gives CAWSVRLGLSNQPQHF.

V is TRBV5-1 and J is TRBJ2-5; D unclear. The CDR3 spans 12 residues. Trimming took 4 bases from V and 4 from J, leaving 8 bases between them. CDR1 SGHRS and CDR2 YFSETQ come from the germline V gene. The CDR3 spells CASSLLRETQYF. The CDR3 bases are TGCGCCAGCAGCCTACTCCGAGAGACCCAGTACTTC.

The rearrangement joins TRBV5-1 to TRBJ1-2, with D perhaps TRBD1 (6 bases). This CDR3 region has 15 residues. The germline V and J ends were trimmed by 4 bases and 8 bases, with 21 bases remaining between them. Germline V gene lookup returns CDR1 SGHRS and CDR2 YFSETQ. As DNA, the CDR3 is TGCGCCAGCAGCCTAATCACGACAGGAGCTCGGGGCTACACCTTC. Protein: CASSLITTGARGYTF.

The sample holds one count of this clone. The rearrangement links TRBV29-1 to TRBJ1-2; D gene unclear. Germline V lookup: CDR1 SQVTM, CDR2 ANQGSEA. The CDR3 contains 13 residues. V lost 2 bases and J 8 bases, leaving 15 bases between the germline ends. The CDR3 loop is CSVEPLDRSGYTF. In nucleotides, the CDR3 is TGCAGCGTTGAACCCCTTGATCGGAGCGGCTACACCTTC.

CDR3 amino acids: CASSQASGANVLTF. CDR3 bases: TGTGCCAGCAGCCAAGCCTCTGGGGCCAACGTCCTGACTTTC. This sequence joins TRBV4-2 and TRBJ2-6; D is uncertain. This CDR3 contains 14 residues. V lost 1 base to trimming and J lost 0 bases, with 1 base between them. Germline CDR1 and CDR2: LGHNA and YNFKEQ.

This chain joins TRBV15 and TRBJ1-2, with a possible D match to TRBD1 (6 bases). Germline V gives CDR1 LNHNV, CDR2 YYDKDF (reference sequence). There are 15 residues in the CDR3. Trimming took 0 bases from V and 2 from J, leaving 10 bases between them. Here the CDR3 DNA reads TGTGCCACCAGCAGAGAAGTCGGGACAAACTATGGCTACACCTTC. It yields the protein CATSREVGTNYGYTF.

The chain couples TRBV6-1 to TRBJ2-2; TRBD2 matches at 10 bases. The CDR3 totals 15 residues. From germline, CDR1 is MNHNS and CDR2 SASEGT. The V and J ends lost 8 bases and 5 bases, in that order; junction bases with no gene match: 8. The DNA for the CDR3 is TGTGCCAGCGAGGCTAGCGGGAGAAAAACCGGGGAGCTGTTTTTT. Residues: CASEASGRKTGELFF.

CDR3 DNA: TGTGCCAGCTCACCCGCTAGCGGGAGGGGGCCAGATACGCAGTATTTT. This translates into CASSPASGRGPDTQYF. V and J are TRBV18 and TRBJ2-3; 12 nucleotides line up with TRBD2. V was clipped by 3 bases and J by 4 bases; unmatched bases: 5. Per the germline V gene, CDR1 is KGHSH and CDR2 is LQKENI. The CDR3 is 16 amino acids.

Turning to this clone: The same CDR3 also results from other DNA sequences found in this sample. This chain connects TRBV29-1 to TRBJ2-6; D gene ambiguous. From germline, CDR1 is SQVTM and CDR2 ANQGSEA. The V end was cut by 7 bases, the J end by 0 bases, with 4 bases between. The CDR3 runs 12 residues. This chain's CDR3 is CSADSGANVLTF. Written as DNA, the CDR3 is TGCAGCGCTGACTCTGGGGCCAACGTCCTGACTTTC.

V usage is TRBV30 and J usage is TRBJ1-2; possible D gene TRBD1, 5 bases. The CDR3 has 12 amino acids. Germline values: CDR1 GTSNPN, CDR2 SVGIG (reference sequence). Trimming cost V 8 bases and J 7 bases, with 17 bases left between them. In DNA form, the CDR3 reads TGTGCCCACCATAGACAGTCTCCTGGCTACACCTTC. Amino acid sequence: CAHHRQSPGYTF.

This clone was counted only a few times. This chain connects TRBV7-6 to TRBJ1-1, with a possible D match to TRBD1 (6 bases). Germline CDR1 and CDR2: SGHVS and FNYEAQ. Trimming removed 5 bases from V and 3 bases from J, with 16 bases in between. The CDR3 is made up of 15 amino acids. This chain's CDR3 is CASSPGRQGYTEAFF. In DNA form, the CDR3 reads TGTGCCAGCAGCCCAGGGAGGCAGGGGTACACTGAAGCTTTCTTT.

This clone has a handful of counts. The V call is TRBV30, the J call TRBJ2-1, with D perhaps TRBD1 (6 bases). The germline V and J ends were trimmed by 4 bases and 0 bases, with 13 bases remaining between them. From germline, CDR1 is GTSNPN and CDR2 SVGIG (reference sequence). This CDR3 spans 15 amino acids. The CDR3 DNA reads TGTGCCTGGACCCGGGACATCTCCTCCTACAATGAGCAGTTCTTC. Protein: CAWTRDISSYNEQFF.